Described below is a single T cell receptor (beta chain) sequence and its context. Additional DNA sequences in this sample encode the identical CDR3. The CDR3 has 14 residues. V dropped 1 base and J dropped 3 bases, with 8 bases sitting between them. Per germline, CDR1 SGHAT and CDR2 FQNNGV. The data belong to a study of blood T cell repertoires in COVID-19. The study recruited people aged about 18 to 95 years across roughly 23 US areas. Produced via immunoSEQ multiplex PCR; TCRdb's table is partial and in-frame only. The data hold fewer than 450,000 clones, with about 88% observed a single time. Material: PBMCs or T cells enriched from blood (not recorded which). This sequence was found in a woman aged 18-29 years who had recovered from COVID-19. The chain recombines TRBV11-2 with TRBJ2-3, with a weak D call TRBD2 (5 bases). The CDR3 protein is CASSLGGPTDTQYF. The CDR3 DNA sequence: TGTGCCAGCAGCTTAGGAGGGCCAACAGATACGCAGTATTTT.